Presented here are 30 T cell receptor beta chains from one specimen sequenced in a study of vaccination and CD4 T cells after COVID-19. Cultured CD4+ T-cell DNA underwent Oncomine TCR Beta short-read sequencing. TCRdb analysed the PCR reads with MiXCR anew, one entry per CDR3 protein. The table has around 15,000 distinct CDR3 sequences, 52% seen once; the top ten hold roughly 3.5%. Their specific antigens are unknown. Treatment here: roughly nine-day PBMC culture with coronavirus spike peptide pools or control peptides (ViraFEST assay). The material was CD4+ T cells from blood, cultured in vitro, obtained before SARS-CoV-2 vaccination. These receptors originate from a human donor who had recovered from COVID-19.

The chain is built from TRBV10-1 and TRBJ1-2; weak D call: TRBD1 (5 bases). V was clipped by 3 bases and J by 2 bases, with 7 bases between them. CDR3 length: 13 residues. Germline CDR1 WNHNN, CDR2 SYGVQD (reference sequence). The CDR3 here is CASSDRGNYGYTF. CDR3 DNA sequence: TGCGCCAGCAGTGATCGGGGCAACTATGGCTACACCTTC.

This chain links TRBV27 with TRBJ1-2, with a tentative D call TRBD1 (5 bases). Germline CDR1 is MNHEY and CDR2 is SMNVEV (reference sequence). The CDR3 covers 17 residues. Trimming stripped 0 bases from V and 4 bases from J, with 18 bases between. CDR3 DNA sequence: TGTGCCAGCAGTTTATCCTGGACGGTTGCGGGGACCTATGGCTACACCTTC. Its translation: CASSLSWTVAGTYGYTF.

The rearrangement uses TRBV6-4 and TRBJ2-1, with D uncertain. Germline lookup yields CDR1 MRHNA and CDR2 SNTAGT. Trimming cost V 8 bases and J 1 base, with 15 bases left between them. The CDR3 has 15 residues. CDR3 sequence: CASSREADSYNEQFF. The CDR3 nucleotides read TGTGCCAGCTCACGAGAGGCAGATTCCTACAATGAGCAGTTCTTC.

This clonotype was counted a few times. The chain recombines TRBV20-1 with TRBJ1-1, with a tentative D call TRBD1 (6 bases). Germline assignment: CDR1 DFQATT and CDR2 SNEGSKA (reference sequence). The V gene lost 2 bases and the J gene lost 7 bases, with 17 bases spanning the gap. The CDR3 contains 14 residues. CDR3 region: CSARQPTGWLEAFF. CDR3 coding DNA: TGCAGTGCTAGACAGCCGACAGGCTGGCTTGAAGCTTTCTTT.

The J gene is TRBJ1-2, the V gene TRBV12-3 or TRBV12-4, with D maybe TRBD1 (6 bases). CDR3 length equals 14 residues. V gave up 4 bases and J gave up 3 bases, with 12 bases separating them. CDR3 in DNA: TGTGCCAGCAGTTCGCAGGGGCCCGACTATGGCTACACCTTC. Protein: CASSSQGPDYGYTF.

This rearrangement joins TRBV19 to TRBJ1-5; D call uncertain. The V gene lost 9 bases and the J gene lost 8 bases, with 17 bases spanning the gap. CDR3 length: 13 residues. Germline CDR1 is LNHDA and CDR2 is SQIVND (reference sequence). Here the CDR3 reads CASSELPGEPQHF. The CDR3 DNA sequence: TGTGCCAGCTCAGAACTCCCCGGGGAGCCCCAGCATTTT. Supplemented by reference TRBV19 and TRBJ1-5, the full variable domain reads DGGITQSPKYLFRKEGQNVTLSCEQNLNHDAMYWYRQDPGQGLRLIYYSQIVNDFQKGDIAEGYSVSREKKESFPLTVTSAQKNPTAFYLCASSELPGEPQHFGDGTRLSIL.

This clonotype was counted between two and nine times. The gene calls are TRBV19 and TRBJ1-2; D possibly corresponds to TRBD1 (6 bases). Per germline, CDR1 LNHDA and CDR2 SQIVND (reference sequence). This CDR3 region has 15 residues. V lost 5 bases and J 8 bases, leaving 21 bases between the germline ends. CDR3 amino acids: CASSSIGGGASGYTF. The CDR3 DNA follows: TGTGCCAGTAGTTCCATAGGTGGGGGCGCGTCGGGCTACACCTTC.

This sequence joins TRBV6-5 and TRBJ1-2; TRBD1 matches 11 bases. This CDR3 comprises 14 residues. Per germline, CDR1 MNHEY and CDR2 SVGAGI. Trimming at V came to 2 bases and at J to 7 bases, leaving 3 bases not matched to a gene. Written as DNA, the CDR3 is TGTGCCAGCAGTTACGGACAGGGGGCGCTTGGCTACACCTTC. This codes for CASSYGQGALGYTF.

This chain links TRBV27 with TRBJ2-7; 8 bases fit TRBD1. The CDR3 spans 12 residues. V was pared by 4 bases and J by 5 bases, with 1 base of the junction left unmatched. CDR1 is MNHEY, CDR2 SMNVEV, per germline (reference sequence). CDR3 protein: CASSSGQDEQYF. CDR3 bases: TGTGCCAGCAGTTCGGGACAGGACGAGCAGTACTTC.

This clonotype was detected a few times. V and J are TRBV5-1 and TRBJ2-5; maybe TRBD2 (6 bases). The CDR3 is 9 amino acids. Germline lookup yields CDR1 SGHRS and CDR2 YFSETQ. V lost 7 bases, J lost 9 bases, and 7 bases lay in between. The DNA for the CDR3 is TGCGCCAGCTGGGAGGCCCAGTACTTC. Protein product: CASWEAQYF.

The genes are TRBV24-1 and TRBJ1-1, with D possibly being TRBD1 (5 bases). The germline V gene encodes CDR1 KGHDR and CDR2 SFDVKD. Deletions cut 6 bases from V and 7 bases from J, with 8 bases between. There are 11 residues in the CDR3. The CDR3 bases are TGTGCCACCAGTTCCGACAGTGAAGCTTTCTTT. Translation: CATSSDSEAFF.

The J gene is TRBJ1-2, the V gene TRBV19; 7 bases match TRBD1. The CDR3 consists of 14 residues. Trimming removed 6 bases from V and 0 bases from J; junction bases left unmatched: 4. CDR1 is LNHDA and CDR2 is SQIVND in the germline V gene (reference sequence). The CDR3 region is CASRGGASNYGYTF. The CDR3 DNA is TGTGCCAGTAGAGGGGGCGCATCTAACTATGGCTACACCTTC.

This clonotype was seen a few times. This chain joins TRBV19 and TRBJ1-5; TRBD1 is a possible D gene (5 bases). CDR3 length equals 19 residues. The V gene lost 0 bases and the J gene lost 2 bases, with 20 bases spanning the gap. Germline V gene data show CDR1 as LNHDA and CDR2 as SQIVND (reference sequence). The CDR3 sequence: CASSIDWAGNLKGNQPQHF. In DNA, the CDR3 is TGTGCCAGTAGTATAGATTGGGCAGGGAATCTAAAGGGCAATCAGCCCCAGCATTTT.

The rearrangement links TRBV28 to TRBJ1-5; 11 positions match TRBD1. The germline V gene encodes CDR1 MDHEN and CDR2 SYDVKM. This CDR3 contains 14 residues. J was trimmed by 6 bases and V by 7 bases; bases with no gene match: 5. CDR3 loop: CASTRDRGFQPQHF. As DNA, the CDR3 is TGTGCCAGCACCCGGGACAGGGGGTTTCAGCCCCAGCATTTT.

This clonotype was seen just once. V gene TRBV12-3 or TRBV12-4 combines with J gene TRBJ1-2; D unresolved. Trimming removed 0 bases from V and 8 bases from J, with 7 bases in between. This CDR3 contains 12 residues. CDR3 sequence: CASSLALSGYTF. The CDR3, as DNA: TGTGCCAGCAGTTTAGCGTTATCAGGCTACACCTTC.

V gene TRBV20-1 combines with J gene TRBJ1-2; no clear D. The CDR3 loop spans 8 amino acids. Germline loops: CDR1 DFQATT, CDR2 SNEGSKA (reference sequence). The CDR3 here is CRGLGYTF. The CDR3 DNA follows: TGCAGAGGACTGGGCTACACCTTC.

The count of this clonotype is one. The chain has TRBV7-9 and TRBJ2-1, with 9 bases lining up with TRBD2. The CDR3 extends over 14 amino acids. V lost 4 bases and J lost 9; bases outside the gene matches: 7. The germline V gene encodes CDR1 SEHNR and CDR2 FQNEAQ (reference sequence). CDR3 amino acids: CASSYRLAGAEQFF. The CDR3 DNA follows: TGTGCCAGCAGCTACAGATTAGCGGGAGCTGAGCAGTTCTTC.

The chain has TRBV5-1 and TRBJ2-1, with 10 bases that match TRBD1. CDR3 length: 15 residues. The germline V gene encodes CDR1 SGHRS and CDR2 YFSETQ. The junction had 2 bases not matched to a gene; V was cut back by 3 bases and J by 2 bases. CDR3 coding DNA: TGCGCCAGCAGCTCCGGGACAGGGGCCTACAATGAGCAGTTCTTC. Protein: CASSSGTGAYNEQFF.

V and J are TRBV24-1 and TRBJ2-2; 10 nucleotides agree with TRBD1. Trimming at V came to 4 bases and at J to 3 bases, leaving 4 bases not matched to a gene. CDR3 size: 16 residues. CDR1 and CDR2 from the germline V gene are KGHDR and SFDVKD. This chain's CDR3 is CATSDPGTGDTGELFF. The CDR3 bases are TGTGCCACCAGTGACCCCGGGACAGGGGACACCGGGGAGCTGTTTTTT.

This sequence joins TRBV28 and TRBJ2-3; weak D call: TRBD1 (6 bases). V was clipped by 3 bases and J by 4 bases, with 14 bases between them. Per the germline V gene, CDR1 is MDHEN and CDR2 is SYDVKM. CDR3 length: 15 amino acids. CDR3 protein: CASSFAGDGSDTQYF. CDR3 nucleotide sequence: TGTGCCAGCAGTTTTGCAGGGGACGGTTCAGATACGCAGTATTTT.

This clonotype was detected a few times. This rearrangement joins TRBV20-1 to TRBJ1-2; unclear D gene. Germline V gene sequence: CDR1 DFQATT, CDR2 SNEGSKA (reference sequence). The CDR3 is 14 residues long. V was shortened by 1 base and J by 8 bases, with 17 bases between the two germline ends. CDR3 nucleotide sequence: TGCAGTGCTAGAGTCCCTTCCCCCAGGACGGGCTACACCTTC. Its translation: CSARVPSPRTGYTF.

The chain employs TRBV7-2 and TRBJ1-1, with no clear D. V lost 5 bases and J 6 bases, leaving 10 bases between the germline ends. The CDR3 runs 12 residues. Germline V lookup: CDR1 SGHTA, CDR2 FQGNSA. The DNA for the CDR3 is TGTGCCAGCAGCGACTTCGGCGCTGAAGCTTTCTTT. The encoded protein is CASSDFGAEAFF. Full variable domain (outside the CDR3, taken from reference TRBV7-2 and TRBJ1-1): GAGVSQSPSNKVTEKGKDVELRCDPISGHTALYWYRQSLGQGLEFLIYFQGNSAPDKSGLPSDRFSAERTGGSVSTLTIQRTQQEDSAVYLCASSDFGAEAFFGQGTRLTVV.

J is TRBJ1-6 and V is TRBV30, with TRBD1 as a possible D gene (6 bases). The length of the CDR3 is 13 residues. In germline, CDR1 is GTSNPN, CDR2 SVGIG (reference sequence). V was clipped by 4 bases and J by 9 bases, with 13 bases between them. In nucleotides, the CDR3 is TGTGCCTGGAATCGGGGGGGCACTTCACCCCTCCACTTT. Protein product: CAWNRGGTSPLHF.

The count of this clonotype is one. The chain uses TRBV20-1 and TRBJ2-7, with TRBD2 matching 9 bases. The CDR3 is made up of 15 amino acids. V lost 0 bases, J lost 2 bases, and 5 bases stayed unmatched. Germline CDR1 reads DFQATT; CDR2 reads SNEGSKA (reference sequence). The DNA of the CDR3 is TGCAGTGCTAGAGAGACCGGGACTAGCCCCTACGAGCAGTACTTC. Translated, it gives CSARETGTSPYEQYF.

The rearrangement links TRBV28 to TRBJ1-1; D is ambiguous. Germline V gene sequence: CDR1 MDHEN, CDR2 SYDVKM. CDR3 length: 12 amino acids. V lost 6 bases to trimming and J lost 0 bases, with 5 bases between them. The CDR3 here is CASRSMNTEAFF. The DNA of the CDR3 is TGTGCCAGCAGGAGCATGAACACTGAAGCTTTCTTT.

This clonotype turned up a few times. The rearrangement uses TRBV6-5 and TRBJ2-3; 9 bases line up with TRBD2. Losses at the gene ends were 2 bases for V and 6 bases for J; bases not matched to a gene: 12. This CDR3 has 17 amino acids. Per the germline V gene, CDR1 is MNHEY and CDR2 is SVGAGI. CDR3 in DNA: TGTGCCAGCAGTTACGGGTCGCTAGCGGGGACCCTGGATACGCAGTATTTT. Its protein is CASSYGSLAGTLDTQYF.

CDR3 sequence: CSARDVAGRNTEAFF. DNA of the CDR3: TGCAGTGCTAGAGATGTGGCAGGGAGGAACACTGAAGCTTTCTTT. The chain carries TRBV20-1 and TRBJ1-1; TRBD1 might be the D (5 bases). This CDR3 contains 15 residues. The germline V and J ends were trimmed by 0 bases and 1 base, with 12 bases remaining between them. Looked up from germline, CDR1 is DFQATT and CDR2 is SNEGSKA (reference sequence).

The rearrangement uses TRBV6-1 and TRBJ1-5; no clear D gene. This CDR3 comprises 15 residues. Germline V gives CDR1 MNHNS, CDR2 SASEGT. With 3 bases removed from V and 4 bases from J, the gap between germline ends came to 13 bases. CDR3 region: CASSERTNGNQPQHF. CDR3 DNA sequence: TGTGCCAGCAGTGAGAGGACCAACGGGAATCAGCCCCAGCATTTT.

The rearrangement uses TRBV6-5 and TRBJ2-1; D possibly corresponds to TRBD2 (6 bases). The V gene lost 0 bases and the J gene lost 10 bases, with 13 bases spanning the gap. Germline V CDR1 and CDR2: MNHEY, SVGAGI. This CDR3 is built from 14 residues. CDR3 region: CASSYSAGPWEQFF. Written as DNA, the CDR3 is TGTGCCAGCAGTTACTCGGCGGGGCCATGGGAGCAGTTCTTC.

This clonotype occurred once. The J gene is TRBJ2-3, the V gene TRBV20-1, with 7 bases identical to TRBD2. The CDR3 runs to 16 residues. Trimming cost V 5 bases and J 2 bases; bases outside gene matches: 13. Germline values: CDR1 DFQATT, CDR2 SNEGSKA (reference sequence). Here the CDR3 DNA reads TGCAGTGCTGGGGGAGGCGGCGGGAGTTCCACAGATACGCAGTATTTT. Translation gives CSAGGGGGSSTDTQYF.